The clone carrying this TCR beta chain was seen more than once but under ten times. This sample is drawn from a study of shared clonotypes between healthy human individuals. The CDR3 is made up of 13 amino acids. Germline V lookup: CDR1 LNHDA, CDR2 SQIVND (reference sequence). The trim removed 5 bases at V and 6 bases at J, leaving 2 bases unmatched. The naive CD8 subset, CD45RO-negative cells positively selected for CCR7, excluded terminally differentiated effector memory CD45RA+ cells. The data were produced by immunoSEQ multiplex PCR, yet TCRdb's version contains in-frame clones alone and is incomplete. Counted here are some 1,900,000 clones, just under 95% occurring once; the ten biggest clones make up 1% to 1.5%.

This chain links TRBV19 with TRBJ2-7; 12 nucleotides match TRBD2. Sequencing was done on a sample of naive CD8+ T cells sorted from blood. This receptor was taken from a man aged 18 to 30 in good health. The CDR3 reads CASSPTSGSEQYF. CDR3 sequence (DNA): TGTGCCAGTAGTCCGACTAGCGGGAGCGAGCAGTACTTC.